A single sample is the source of the 32 T cell receptor beta chains below, sequenced in a study of lymphopenia after photon versus proton radiotherapy. Clones were read by immunoSEQ multiplex PCR, and TCRdb kept only the in-frame ones, dropping some. Counted here are 35,000 to 45,000 clones, over 80% occurring once; the ten biggest clones make up around a quarter. The sequencing here drew on peripheral blood, taken from a patient treated with proton-based radiotherapy. The receptors shown here come from a woman in her 70s with pancreatic cancer.

This rearrangement joins TRBV28 to TRBJ2-2; 10 bases agree with TRBD2. Germline V gene data show CDR1 as MDHEN and CDR2 as SYDVKM. Trimming at V came to 7 bases and at J to 5 bases, leaving 4 bases not matched to a gene. This CDR3 comprises 14 residues. CDR3 loop: CASMPGLATGELFF. CDR3 coding DNA: TGTGCCAGCATGCCGGGACTAGCGACCGGGGAGCTGTTTTTT.

The genes are TRBV4-2 and TRBJ2-5; tentatively, D is TRBD1 or TRBD2 (5 bases each). The J call could be wrong; TRBJ2-7 is a better fit for the DNA end. The CDR3 is made up of 15 amino acids. The germline CDR1 and CDR2 sequences are LGHNA and YNFKEQ. Here the CDR3 DNA reads TGTGCCAGCAGCCAGTTTGGGGGAGTAGGCCTCGAGCAGTACTTC. It encodes CASSQFGGVGLEQYF.

The chain recombines TRBV7-2 with TRBJ2-7; D possibly corresponds to TRBD2 (6 bases). Germline CDR1 SGHTA, CDR2 FQGNSA. Trimming took 2 bases from V and 2 from J, leaving 13 bases between them. This CDR3 has 15 residues. CDR3 in amino acids: CASSLIQGGAYEQYF. The CDR3 DNA is TGTGCCAGCAGCTTAATCCAGGGAGGCGCCTACGAGCAGTACTTC.

The sample holds a few counts of this clone. The genes are TRBV11-2 and TRBJ1-1; no definite D call. The CDR3 is 16 residues long. Germline CDR1 reads SGHAT; CDR2 reads FQNNGV. V shed 0 bases and J shed 1 base, with 12 bases lying between them. The DNA of the CDR3 is TGTGCCAGCAGCTTAGAATTTGGGTCAAGGAACACTGAAGCTTTCTTT. Its translation is CASSLEFGSRNTEAFF.

The chain combines TRBV28 with TRBJ1-2; tentatively, D is TRBD1 (5 bases). This CDR3 contains 14 residues. The germline V gene encodes CDR1 MDHEN and CDR2 SYDVKM. The V and J ends lost 5 bases and 0 bases respectively, with 10 bases between them. The CDR3 nucleotides read TGTGCCAGCAGTCCGGACATAACTAACTATGGCTACACCTTC. This translates into CASSPDITNYGYTF.

CDR3 coding DNA: TGTGCCAGCAGCTTGGGGAGCACAGATACGCAGTATTTT. It specifies CASSLGSTDTQYF. The chain combines TRBV7-3 with TRBJ2-3; D unclear. This CDR3 comprises 13 residues. Germline-derived CDR1 and CDR2 are SGHTA and FQGTGA. The V end was cut by 3 bases, the J end by 0 bases, with 4 bases between. The whole variable domain, remainder taken from reference TRBV7-3 and TRBJ2-3, is GAGVSQTPSNKVTEKGKYVELRCDPISGHTALYWYRQSLGQGPEFLIYFQGTGAADDSGLPNDRFFAVRPEGSVSTLKIQRTERGDSAVYLCASSLGSTDTQYFGPGTRLTVL.

CDR3 DNA: TGTGCCAGCAGCTTATTCCGAGCAGGAGGGGTGGCTGAAGCTTTCTTT. Its translation is CASSLFRAGGVAEAFF. V and J are TRBV7-2 and TRBJ1-1, with D possibly matching TRBD1 (5 bases). The CDR3 totals 16 residues. With 2 bases removed from V and 6 bases from J, the gap between germline ends came to 19 bases. Germline V lookup: CDR1 SGHTA, CDR2 FQGNSA.

The chain uses TRBV7-2 and TRBJ2-2; 10 nucleotides agree with TRBD1. The V and J ends lost 4 bases and 1 base, in that order; junction bases with no gene match: 6. This CDR3 is 17 amino acids long. CDR1 and CDR2 from the germline V gene are SGHTA and FQGNSA. The CDR3 reads CASSYQTGGLNTGELFF. The CDR3 DNA is TGTGCCAGCAGCTACCAGACAGGGGGCCTGAACACCGGGGAGCTGTTTTTT.

The CDR3, as DNA: TGTGCCAGCAGCTTAGATCTCGTCGGGAGCTCCTATAATTCACCCCTCCACTTT. Translating gives CASSLDLVGSSYNSPLHF. This chain joins TRBV11-2 and TRBJ1-6; no firm D call. Germline V gene sequence: CDR1 SGHAT, CDR2 FQNNGV. The CDR3 runs 18 residues. With 0 bases removed from V and 0 bases from J, the gap between germline ends came to 12 bases.

The chain links TRBV5-1 to TRBJ2-1, with D tentatively TRBD2 (6 bases). The CDR3 totals 15 residues. Germline values: CDR1 SGHRS, CDR2 YFSETQ. Deletions cut 0 bases from V and 6 bases from J, with 13 bases between. CDR3 sequence: CASSLGLVGVNEQFF. CDR3 coding DNA: TGCGCCAGCAGCTTGGGACTAGTAGGGGTCAATGAGCAGTTCTTC.

The chain has TRBV7-3 and TRBJ2-2, with a possible D match to TRBD1 (6 bases). The V gene's germline CDR1 is SGHTA and CDR2 FQGTGA. The CDR3 spans 17 residues. V lost 5 bases and J 3 bases, leaving 19 bases between the germline ends. The CDR3 coding sequence is TGTGCCAGCAGCCCGAAACGAACAGGGTTTTACACCGGGGAGCTGTTTTTT. Its translation: CASSPKRTGFYTGELFF.

The chain is built from TRBV7-2 and TRBJ1-5, with D hard to call. CDR1 and CDR2 from the germline V gene are SGHTA and FQGNSA. This CDR3 contains 15 residues. Trimming took off 1 base at V and 7 bases at J, with 14 bases between the two ends. This CDR3 is CASSLENSGIQPQHF. The CDR3 bases are TGTGCCAGCAGCTTAGAAAACTCGGGTATCCAGCCCCAGCATTTT.

This sequence joins TRBV28 and TRBJ2-1, with TRBD1 matching 10 bases. CDR1 is MDHEN and CDR2 is SYDVKM in the germline V gene. The CDR3 consists of 15 residues. V trimming: 6 bases; J trimming: 4 bases; junction bases outside the gene matches: 6. In nucleotides, the CDR3 is TGTGCCAGCAGCCCTTGGACAGGGGGGTACAATGAGCAGTTCTTC. Translating gives CASSPWTGGYNEQFF.

This clone is large. V and J are TRBV5-1 and TRBJ2-2; D is unresolved. The germline V and J ends were trimmed by 1 base and 4 bases, with 5 bases remaining between them. Germline-derived CDR1 and CDR2 are SGHRS and YFSETQ. The CDR3 consists of 13 residues. The DNA of the CDR3 is TGCGCCAGCAGCTTGAAGGGCACCGGGGAGCTGTTTTTT. This translates into CASSLKGTGELFF. The whole variable domain, filled in from reference TRBV5-1 and TRBJ2-2, reads KAGVTQTPRYLIKTRGQQVTLSCSPISGHRSVSWYQQTPGQGLQFLFEYFSETQRNKGNFPGRFSGRQFSNSRSEMNVSTLELGDSALYLCASSLKGTGELFFGEGSRLTVL.

V usage is TRBV9 and J usage is TRBJ2-7; TRBD1 matches 7 bases. Germline V gives CDR1 SGDLS, CDR2 YYNGEE. The CDR3 is 13 amino acids. The J segment lost 5 bases and the V segment lost 3 bases, leaving 5 bases of the junction unmatched. The CDR3 loop is CASSGNRGHEQYF. Here the CDR3 DNA reads TGTGCCAGCAGCGGAAACAGGGGCCACGAGCAGTACTTC.

The chain is built from TRBV19 and TRBJ1-1; no firm D call. Trimming removed 3 bases from V and 1 base from J, with 9 bases in between. Germline V CDR1 and CDR2: LNHDA, SQIVND (reference sequence). CDR3 length equals 14 residues. The DNA for the CDR3 is TGTGCCAGTAGTATTAGAGGAGGGAACACTGAAGCTTTCTTT. Its protein is CASSIRGGNTEAFF.

The chain links TRBV19 to TRBJ1-6; no firm D call. Germline V gene data show CDR1 as LNHDA and CDR2 as SQIVND (reference sequence). This CDR3 spans 15 amino acids. V shed 0 bases and J shed 7 bases, with 10 bases lying between them. The CDR3, as DNA: TGTGCCAGTAGTATAGAGGTCACTACCAATTCACCCCTCCACTTT. Translating gives CASSIEVTTNSPLHF.

The chain couples TRBV7-2 to TRBJ2-1; D gene ambiguous. This CDR3 has 14 residues. V was shortened by 5 bases and J by 5 bases, with 13 bases between the two germline ends. CDR1 SGHTA and CDR2 FQGNSA come from the germline V gene. The CDR3 DNA reads as TGTGCCAGCAGCAAAGCTTTAAGGGACAATGAGCAGTTCTTC. Protein sequence: CASSKALRDNEQFF.

This clone was seen a handful of times. The V gene is TRBV11-2, the J gene TRBJ2-5, with 8 bases that match TRBD2. Looked up from germline, CDR1 is SGHAT and CDR2 is FQNNGV. The CDR3 runs 13 residues. V was clipped by 4 bases and J by 6 bases; unmatched bases: 4. CDR3 nucleotide sequence: TGTGCCAGCAGCTCGGGACTAGGTCAGACCCAGTACTTC. The encoded protein is CASSSGLGQTQYF.

The genes are TRBV6-5 and TRBJ2-3; 8 bases agree with TRBD2. Germline V gene data show CDR1 as MNHEY and CDR2 as SVGAGI. V trimming: 6 bases; J trimming: 3 bases; junction bases outside the gene matches: 8. The CDR3 spans 15 residues. CDR3 in amino acids: CASSLRGGGTDTQYF. CDR3 in DNA: TGTGCCAGCAGCCTACGGGGGGGCGGGACAGATACGCAGTATTTT.

The chain couples TRBV6-5 to TRBJ2-7; 8 positions agree with TRBD2. Trimming took 6 bases from V and 3 from J; bases not matched to a gene: 4. The CDR3 length is 13 residues. The germline V gene has CDR1 MNHEY and CDR2 SVGAGI. The CDR3 DNA is TGTGCCAGCAGCCGCGGGACTAGCTACGAGCAGTACTTC. As protein: CASSRGTSYEQYF.

V usage is TRBV28 and J usage is TRBJ2-3; D remains ambiguous. The CDR3 is 11 amino acids. Between the trimmed V and J ends, which lost 3 bases and 4 bases, there was a span of 2 bases. CDR1 MDHEN and CDR2 SYDVKM come from the germline V gene. CDR3 sequence: CASSFSDTQYF. DNA for the CDR3: TGTGCCAGCAGTTTCTCAGATACGCAGTATTTT.

The chain has TRBV28 and TRBJ2-3, with 8 bases fitting TRBD1. The CDR3 totals 20 residues. Germline V gene lookup returns CDR1 MDHEN and CDR2 SYDVKM. J gave up 1 base and V 6 bases, and 21 bases lay outside the gene matches. The CDR3 here is CASSLLFPGGDKGRTDTQYF. The CDR3 region has the DNA TGTGCCAGCAGCCTCCTATTTCCAGGGGGCGATAAGGGCCGCACAGATACGCAGTATTTT.

V gene TRBV27 combines with J gene TRBJ2-7, with D possibly being TRBD2 (6 bases). The germline CDR1 and CDR2 sequences are MNHEY and SMNVEV (reference sequence). The CDR3 sequence is 14 residues long. Trimming cost V 5 bases and J 7 bases, with 18 bases left between them. CDR3 DNA: TGTGCCAGCAGTACGCGAGACCGGGGGTTTGAGCAGTACTTC. Protein: CASSTRDRGFEQYF.

The genes are TRBV9 and TRBJ2-1, with TRBD2 matching 9 bases. The germline V gene encodes CDR1 SGDLS and CDR2 YYNGEE. The CDR3 covers 12 residues. For the CDR3, the DNA is TGTGGCCCCCGCGGGAGGGACGATGAGCAGTTCTTC. This encodes CGPRGRDDEQFF.

The V gene is TRBV5-1, the J gene TRBJ2-1; 14 positions agree with TRBD2. Germline values: CDR1 SGHRS, CDR2 YFSETQ. This CDR3 has 16 residues. The trim removed 6 bases at V and 4 bases at J, leaving 6 bases unmatched. The CDR3 DNA reads as TGCGCCAGCACCCCGGGACTAGCGGGAGAATACAATGAGCAGTTCTTC. The encoded protein is CASTPGLAGEYNEQFF. The full variable domain, with the rest looked up from reference TRBV5-1 and TRBJ2-1, is KAGVTQTPRYLIKTRGQQVTLSCSPISGHRSVSWYQQTPGQGLQFLFEYFSETQRNKGNFPGRFSGRQFSNSRSEMNVSTLELGDSALYLCASTPGLAGEYNEQFFGPGTRLTVL.

V gene TRBV28 combines with J gene TRBJ2-7; D is unresolved. The CDR3 totals 12 residues. V was pared by 8 bases and J by 0 bases, with 8 bases between. Germline-derived CDR1 and CDR2 are MDHEN and SYDVKM. The DNA for the CDR3 is TGTGCCAGCTCATATCCCTCCTACGAGCAGTACTTC. This gives the protein CASSYPSYEQYF.

This clone was found a few times. This chain joins TRBV27 and TRBJ2-6, with TRBD1 matching over 8 bases. There are 16 residues in the CDR3. The germline gives CDR1 MNHEY, CDR2 SMNVEV (reference sequence). The junction had 2 bases not matched to a gene; V was cut back by 4 bases and J by 0 bases. The CDR3 protein is CASSWTGTSGANVLTF. In DNA form, the CDR3 reads TGTGCCAGCAGTTGGACAGGGACCTCTGGGGCCAACGTCCTGACTTTC.

This clone was detected only a few times. V is TRBV19 and J is TRBJ2-5; D ambiguous. This CDR3 region has 13 residues. The germline V and J ends were trimmed by 6 bases and 5 bases, with 13 bases remaining between them. CDR1 is LNHDA and CDR2 is SQIVND in the germline V gene (reference sequence). The CDR3 is CASRSGSSETQYF. CDR3 DNA sequence: TGTGCCAGTAGATCCGGGTCAAGCGAGACCCAGTACTTC.

This clone occurred once. The chain links TRBV30 to TRBJ2-1; unclear D gene. The V end lost 1 base, the J end lost 9 bases, and 10 bases lay between the germline ends. This CDR3 comprises 12 residues. Looked up from germline, CDR1 is GTSNPN and CDR2 is SVGIG (reference sequence). CDR3 amino acids: CAWSGQKSEQFF. The CDR3 DNA reads as TGTGCCTGGAGTGGTCAAAAGTCTGAGCAGTTCTTC.

This chain links TRBV7-9 with TRBJ2-7, with TRBD1 identical over 8 bases. Trimming at V came to 5 bases and at J to 6 bases, leaving 9 bases not matched to a gene. In germline, CDR1 is SEHNR, CDR2 FQNEAQ (reference sequence). The CDR3 is 14 residues long. The DNA for the CDR3 is TGTGCCAGCAGCCCCTGGACAGGGTGGACCGAGCAGTACTTC. Amino acids: CASSPWTGWTEQYF.

The chain joins TRBV7-9 to TRBJ1-1; no clear D. This CDR3 has 17 amino acids. Germline V gives CDR1 SEHNR, CDR2 FQNEAQ (reference sequence). Trimming cost V 5 bases and J 0 bases, with 19 bases left between them. The CDR3 region has the DNA TGTGCCAGCAGCACCCCTCCCCCGTCTGCAATGAACACTGAAGCTTTCTTT. Amino acids: CASSTPPPSAMNTEAFF.